This section outlines one T cell receptor (beta chain) sequence together with its context. This receptor's antigen is unknown. The sample holds no much larger clone one base away, and base qualities are not on file. The sample carries other DNA sequences with the same CDR3. This sample is drawn from a study of shared clonotypes between healthy human individuals (dated by TCRdb to about 2020). In terms of the full investigation: The cohort comprised a couple of women and a few men aged 18 to 49 years. For each donor, CD4 naive and CD4 memory were each run on three plates, CD8 naive on two plates, and CD8 memory on one plate. Blood TCR repertoires of five healthy adults were deeply sequenced to estimate repertoire size and the extent of clonotype sharing between individuals. To increase sequencing depth and limit assay-specific biases, different laboratories used diverse techniques to prepare libraries and sequence TCR repertoires. Per donor, leukapheresis produced somewhere between about 0.94 and 9 billion PBMCs.

Using the deep immunoSEQ assay, TCR CDR3 regions were amplified from genomic DNA by multiplex PCR. For each cell subset, the extracted genomic DNA was distributed evenly across all wells of several immunoSEQ 96-well plates, and each plate served as one replicate. For sorted subsets, each replicate PCR was loaded with 200 ng genomic DNA, equivalent to approximately 27,000 T cell genomes. Purified libraries were quantified with a Qubit 3.0 fluorometer, sized on a Bioanalyzer 2100, and re-quantified with the KAPA Library Quantification kit. A separate single-read 150-cycle Illumina NextSeq 550 flow cell was used to sequence each immunoSEQ 96-well plate. As for the original processing: The immunoSEQ output contained only junctional sequences without quality scores, so filtering could not match that applied to full-length reads. To assign V/J genes and CDR3, sequences were annotated using PyIR, a Python wrapper for IgBLAST v1.9, with IMGT germline references. Reads were filtered out if the reads had weak V/J assignments (E-value above 1e-6), no CDR3, stop codons, out-of-frame junctions, or ambiguous translated residues. A V3J clonotype was defined by an identical inferred V gene, J gene, and CDR3 amino acid sequence. Percentage overlap between repertoires was calculated by dividing the number of shared unique clonotypes by the size of the smaller repertoire. Three approaches were used to assess repertoire richness: RTK rarefaction, the Chao1 estimator, and Recon v2.1 estimates of unobserved clonotypes. For all TCRbeta clonotypes obtained by the gDNA method from a few donors, generation probabilities were computed with OLGA. This is the immuneACCESS table as TCRdb keeps it, with only in-frame sequences that have V and J called. A part of the clones is gone; compared with another copy, unresolved V genes explain less than half, and the rest is unexplained. The D gene and trimming were derived from the DNA, and the V and J assignments and clone size from that table. This sample lists about 110,000 clones; around 68% were detected once. Of the sample, about 25% is held by the ten largest clones.

Healthy HIV-negative adults with no recently reported acute infections or vaccinations were included as donors. All donors were Caucasian adults living in Nashville, Tennessee, USA. The CD8 memory samples were a combination of magnetically selected CD45RO+ cells and CCR7-negative CD45RA+ effector memory (TemRA) cells. After blood collection by leukapheresis, PBMCs were isolated using Ficoll-Histopaque density gradient centrifugation and then cryopreserved in the vapor phase of liquid nitrogen. Purity and quantity of every magnetically sorted T cell population were checked by analytical flow cytometry. Genomic DNA was isolated from each sorted fraction and quantified by UV absorbance on a Nanodrop 2000c. The CDR3 contains 15 residues, cysteine and phenylalanine counted. Left in the record is the CDR3 DNA by itself, 45 bases read in frame from the first base. V lost 5 bases and J lost 0 bases; the stretch between them is 11 bases long. From the germline V gene (reference sequence), CDR1 is LNHDA and CDR2 is SQIVND.

The full study reports these points: Rarefaction of sorted-subset datasets indicated incomplete sequencing despite the large sequencing depth. When a handful of donors were compared, the shared fraction of clonotypes was around 5.1% for naive CD4, 3.5% to 4% for naive CD8, roughly 2.5% for memory CD4, and roughly 0.4% for memory CD8. The genetic and exposure-history diversity represented was limited by the small number of donors. Clonotypes shared by all four sorted-subset donors showed higher generation probabilities than non-shared clonotypes. Based on pairwise subsampling, the degree of clonotype sharing among donors was expected to be affected by sequencing depth. Sampling was limited to blood, and TCR repertoires in tissue likely differ from TCR repertoires in blood. Naive subsets generally had larger estimated clonotype richness than memory subsets.

The chain links TRBV19 with TRBJ1-5; a tentative D match to TRBD1 spans 5 bases. The clonotype was recovered from a woman aged 25 to 39 in good health. Material for sequencing was memory CD8+ T cells sorted from blood. What the cell subset or site label conveys for this sample: CD45RO+ cells pooled with CCR7-negative TemRA cells. The bases read TGTGCCAGTAGTCCAGGGAGGCATAGCAATCAGCCCCAGCATTTT. This encodes CASSPGRHSNQPQHF. Reference TRBV19 and TRBJ1-5 proteins supply the regions before and after the CDR3; the full variable domain is: DGGITQSPKYLFRKEGQNVTLSCEQNLNHDAMYWYRQDPGQGLRLIYYSQIVNDFQKGDIAEGYSVSREKKESFPLTVTSAQKNPTAFYLCASSPGRHSNQPQHFGDGTRLSIL.